This passage covers 11 T cell receptor beta chains from one sample sequenced in a study of monozygotic twins with inflammatory bowel disease. Following a re-call of the 5' RACE reads, TCRdb has one entry per CDR3 protein and lacks DNA. The table counts about 380,000 distinct CDR3 sequences; just over 2.5% lies in the top ten. Sample: blood. The receptors originated from a human donor with ulcerative colitis or Crohn's disease, or a healthy co-twin of an affected twin (not recorded which).

The CDR3 region is CASSGGAGVYEQYF. The V call is TRBV7-9, the J call TRBJ2-7; the TRBD1 assignment by TCRdb is unverifiable without DNA. Germline V gene sequence: CDR1 SEHNR, CDR2 FQNEAQ (reference sequence). CDR3 length: 14 residues.

V usage is TRBV5-1 and J usage is TRBJ2-7; TCRdb's D call of TRBD1 is untestable without DNA. The germline gives CDR1 SGHRS, CDR2 YFSETQ. This CDR3 is built from 18 residues. CDR3 in amino acids: CASSLFPPETGSSYEQYF.

The V gene is TRBV6-5, the J gene TRBJ2-6; TCRdb's D gene call, TRBD2, goes unchecked for lack of DNA. The length of the CDR3 is 16 residues. Germline CDR1 and CDR2: MNHEY and SVGAGI. CDR3 protein: CASSYSRGAGANVLTF.

The chain recombines TRBV24-1 with TRBJ2-5; the D call from TCRdb, TRBD1, cannot be confirmed without DNA. The CDR3 has 16 amino acids. Germline CDR1 KGHDR, CDR2 SFDVKD. This CDR3 reads CATSDDRGDYQETQYF.

The chain recombines TRBV13 with TRBJ2-5; without DNA, the TCRdb call of TRBD2 cannot be checked. This CDR3 is built from 18 residues. CDR1 and CDR2 (germline): PRHDT, FYEKMQ (reference sequence). The CDR3 here is CASSLRIARRGNQETQYF.

The chain couples TRBV7-3 to TRBJ1-6. Germline-derived CDR1 and CDR2 are SGHTA and FQGTGA. The CDR3 is 15 amino acids. CDR3 sequence: CASSLTSGGNSPLHF.

The chain has TRBV5-1 and TRBJ2-3; TCRdb returns TRBD1, unconfirmable since there is no DNA. The CDR3 is 19 residues long. Germline V gives CDR1 SGHRS, CDR2 YFSETQ. CDR3: CASSCLNTQQGTSTDTQYF.

The V gene is TRBV29-1, the J gene TRBJ2-3; TCRdb lists TRBD1, though no DNA is available to test this call. This CDR3 contains 15 residues. The germline gives CDR1 SQVTM, CDR2 ANQGSEA. The CDR3: CSVTARGSGTDTQYF.

The chain combines TRBV27 with TRBJ1-2; the TCRdb D gene call, TRBD1, has no DNA to confirm it. Germline CDR1 reads MNHEY; CDR2 reads SMNVEV (reference sequence). The CDR3 has 17 amino acids. The CDR3 region is CASSPPGGQSMSDGYTF.

J is TRBJ2-1 and V is TRBV29-1. Germline values: CDR1 SQVTM, CDR2 ANQGSEA. The CDR3 covers 16 residues. The CDR3 sequence is CSVESNEAWGYNEQFF.

The rearrangement links TRBV6-5 to TRBJ1-2; TCRdb gives TRBD1 as the D gene, but with no DNA this cannot be confirmed. Per the germline V gene, CDR1 is MNHEY and CDR2 is SVGAGI. The CDR3 consists of 15 residues. CDR3 loop: CASSYGAAGSYGYTF.